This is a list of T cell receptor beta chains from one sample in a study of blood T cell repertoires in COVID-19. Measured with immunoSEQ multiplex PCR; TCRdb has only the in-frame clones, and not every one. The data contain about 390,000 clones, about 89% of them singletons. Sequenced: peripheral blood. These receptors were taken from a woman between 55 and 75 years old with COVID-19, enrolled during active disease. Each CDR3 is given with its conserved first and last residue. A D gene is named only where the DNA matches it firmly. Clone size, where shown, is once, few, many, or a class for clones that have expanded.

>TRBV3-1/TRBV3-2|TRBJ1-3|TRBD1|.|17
TGTGCCAGCAGCCTCGGGACAGGGGGTACGGCTGGAAACACCATATATTTT
CASSLGTGGTAGNTIYF
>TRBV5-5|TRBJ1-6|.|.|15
TGTGCCAGCAGCTTACTGGAGGGAAAAGGCTCACCCCTCCACTTT
CASSLLEGKGSPLHF
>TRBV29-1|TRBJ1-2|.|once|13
TGCAGCGTTTTAGGGAGCGGGAACTATGGCTACACCTTC
CSVLGSGNYGYTF
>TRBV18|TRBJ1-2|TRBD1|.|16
TGTGCCAGCTCACCGGGACAGGGTAGTGTGGGCTATGGCTACACCTTC
CASSPGQGSVGYGYTF
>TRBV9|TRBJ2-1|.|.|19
TGTGCCAGCAGCGTATCTCAAACTTTATGGGGGGATTTGTACAATGAGCAGTTCTTC
CASSVSQTLWGDLYNEQFF
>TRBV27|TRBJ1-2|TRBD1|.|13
TGTGCCAGCAGTCCCCGGACAGGGATTGCGGACACCTTC
CASSPRTGIADTF
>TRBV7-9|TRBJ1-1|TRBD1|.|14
TGTGCCAGCAGCCATGAGACAGGGCCCACTGAAGCTTTCTTT
CASSHETGPTEAFF
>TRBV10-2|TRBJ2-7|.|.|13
TGCGCCAGCAGTGAAGAAAGGTCCGGCGGGCAGTACTTC
CASSEERSGGQYF
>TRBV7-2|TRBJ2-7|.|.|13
TGTGCCAGCAGCTTCATGAGGAGGGACGAGCAGTACTTC
CASSFMRRDEQYF
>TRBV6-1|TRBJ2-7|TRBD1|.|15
TGTGCCAGCAGTGAGGGACAGGGGGCTTTCTACGAGCAGTACTTC
CASSEGQGAFYEQYF
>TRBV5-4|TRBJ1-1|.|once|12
TGTGCCAGCAGCCAGGGGACCTTTGAAGCTTTCTTT
CASSQGTFEAFF
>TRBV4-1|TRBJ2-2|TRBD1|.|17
TGCGCCAGCAGCCAAAACGGACCACAGGGGATACCCGGGGAGCTGTTTTTT
CASSQNGPQGIPGELFF
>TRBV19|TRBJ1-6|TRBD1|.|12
TGTGCCAGTAGTGGGGGACAGGGGGCTCTCCACTTT
CASSGGQGALHF
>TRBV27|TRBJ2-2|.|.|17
TGTGCCAGCATCCCTCTCAACGGCGGGGTAGGCACCGGGGAGCTGTTTTTT
CASIPLNGGVGTGELFF
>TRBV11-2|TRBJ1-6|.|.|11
TGTGCCAGCAGCTTCCAGTCACCCCTCCACTTT
CASSFQSPLHF
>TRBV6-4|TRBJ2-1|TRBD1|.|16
TGTGCCAGCAGTGACCGATTTCGGGACAGCCGAAGTGAGCAGTTCTTC
CASSDRFRDSRSEQFF
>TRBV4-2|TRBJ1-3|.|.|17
TGTGCCAGCAGCCGAGATCAGGCAGGTCACTCTGGAAACACCATATATTTT
CASSRDQAGHSGNTIYF
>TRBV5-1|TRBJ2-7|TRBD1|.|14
TGCGCCAGCAGCTTCGGGACAGGGGGCTACGAGCAGTACTTC
CASSFGTGGYEQYF
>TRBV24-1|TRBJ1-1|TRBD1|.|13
TGTGCCACCAAAGGACAGGGGAACACTGAAGCTTTCTTT
CATKGQGNTEAFF
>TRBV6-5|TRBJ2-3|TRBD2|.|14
TGTGCCAGCAGACAACCGGGGGGGCGAGATACGCAGTATTTT
CASRQPGGRDTQYF
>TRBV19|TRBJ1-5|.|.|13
TGTGCCAGCAGGGACTATAGCAATCAGCCCCAGCATTTT
CASRDYSNQPQHF
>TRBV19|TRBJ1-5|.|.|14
TGTGCCACCAGACACCGGACAGGCAATCAGCCCCAGCATTTT
CATRHRTGNQPQHF
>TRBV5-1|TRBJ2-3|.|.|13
TGCGCCAGCAGCTTGGATCGAGTAGATACGCAGTATTTT
CASSLDRVDTQYF
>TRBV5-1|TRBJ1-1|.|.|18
TGCGCCAGCAGCTTGGCCCTGCACGGCAGTCCAAAGGGGACTGAAGCTTTCTTT
CASSLALHGSPKGTEAFF
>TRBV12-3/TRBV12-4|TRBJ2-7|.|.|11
TGTGCCAGCAGTCCATCCTACGAGCAGTACTTC
CASSPSYEQYF
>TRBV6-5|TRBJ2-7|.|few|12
TGTGCCAGCAGTTACACGGGATACGAGCAGTACTTC
CASSYTGYEQYF
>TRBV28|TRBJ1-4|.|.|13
TGTGCCAGCAGTTTGGAACAGGGAAGAAAACTGTTTTTT
CASSLEQGRKLFF
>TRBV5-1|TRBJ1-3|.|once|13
TGCGCCAGCAGCTCTGATACAGGGAACACCATATATTTT
CASSSDTGNTIYF
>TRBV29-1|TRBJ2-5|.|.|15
TGCAGCGTGACGCCCCGGGGGGCCGTCCGGGAGACCCAGTACTTC
CSVTPRGAVRETQYF
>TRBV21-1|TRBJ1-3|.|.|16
TGTGCCAGCAGCAAAGTCGCAACTTGCTCTGGAAACACCATATATTTT
CASSKVATCSGNTIYF
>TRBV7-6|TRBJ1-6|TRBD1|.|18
TGTGCCAGCAGCGCCCGGGACAGGGTCCTCTCCTATAATTCACCCCTCCACTTT
CASSARDRVLSYNSPLHF
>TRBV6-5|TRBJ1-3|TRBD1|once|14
TGTGCCAGCAGGGGGACAGGGAGAGGGAACACCATATATTTT
CASRGTGRGNTIYF
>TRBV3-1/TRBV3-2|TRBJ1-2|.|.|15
TGTGCCAGCAGCCAAGATCTTTTAGGGGAGGCTGGCTACACCTTC
CASSQDLLGEAGYTF
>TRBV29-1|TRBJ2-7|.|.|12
TGCAGCGCCGCGGTCAGCTCCTACGAGCAGTACTTC
CSAAVSSYEQYF
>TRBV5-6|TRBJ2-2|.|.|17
TGTGCCAGCAGCCCCGTCAAGAATGGGGGCTACACCGGGGAGCTGTTTTTT
CASSPVKNGGYTGELFF
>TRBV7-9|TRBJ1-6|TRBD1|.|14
TGTGCCAGCAGAACCACAGGGGATAATTCACCCCTCCACTTT
CASRTTGDNSPLHF
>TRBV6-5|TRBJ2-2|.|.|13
TGTGCCAGCTGGCAGGAGGGCACCGGGGAGCTGTTTTTT
CASWQEGTGELFF
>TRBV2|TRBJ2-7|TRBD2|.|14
TGTGCCAGCAGACGGACTAGCGGAACCTACGAGCAGTACTTC
CASRRTSGTYEQYF
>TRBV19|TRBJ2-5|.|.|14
TGTGCCAGTAGTCCCCGGGTCAATGGGGAGACCCAGTACTTC
CASSPRVNGETQYF
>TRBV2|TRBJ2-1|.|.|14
TGTGCCAGCAGGGAACCGGGTCCGTACAATGAGCAGTTCTTC
CASREPGPYNEQFF
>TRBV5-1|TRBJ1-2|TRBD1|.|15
TGCGCCAGCAGCGTTAGTTCGCAGGGGGCAGGAGGCTACACCTTC
CASSVSSQGAGGYTF
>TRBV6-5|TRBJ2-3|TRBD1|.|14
TGTGCCAGCAGCCGGGACAGGGCCACAGATACGCAGTATTTT
CASSRDRATDTQYF
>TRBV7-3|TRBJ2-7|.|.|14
TGTGCCAGCAGCCTCAGGGGACCCCCCTACGAGCAGTACTTC
CASSLRGPPYEQYF
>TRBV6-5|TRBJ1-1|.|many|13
TGTGCCAGCAGCCCGTCGGTGAACACTGAAGCTTTCTTT
CASSPSVNTEAFF
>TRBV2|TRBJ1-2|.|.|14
TGTGCCAGCAAGAGGAGGGATCGGGGCAATGGCTACACCTTC
CASKRRDRGNGYTF